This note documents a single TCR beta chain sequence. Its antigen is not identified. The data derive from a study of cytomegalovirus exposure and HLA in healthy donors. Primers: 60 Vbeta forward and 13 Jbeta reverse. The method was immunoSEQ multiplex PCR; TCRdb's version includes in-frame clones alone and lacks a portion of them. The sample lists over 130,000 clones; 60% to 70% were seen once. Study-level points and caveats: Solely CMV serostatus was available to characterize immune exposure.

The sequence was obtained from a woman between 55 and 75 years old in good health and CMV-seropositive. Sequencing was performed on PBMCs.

CDR3 in amino acids: CASSFGTSGNTDTQYF. CDR3 DNA: TGTGCCAGCAGTTTTGGGACTAGCGGGAACACAGATACGCAGTATTTT. The chain uses TRBV28 and TRBJ2-3, with 13 bases matching TRBD2. CDR3 length: 16 residues. In germline, CDR1 is MDHEN, CDR2 SYDVKM. Unmatched junction bases numbered 2, after V lost 3 bases and J lost 2 bases.